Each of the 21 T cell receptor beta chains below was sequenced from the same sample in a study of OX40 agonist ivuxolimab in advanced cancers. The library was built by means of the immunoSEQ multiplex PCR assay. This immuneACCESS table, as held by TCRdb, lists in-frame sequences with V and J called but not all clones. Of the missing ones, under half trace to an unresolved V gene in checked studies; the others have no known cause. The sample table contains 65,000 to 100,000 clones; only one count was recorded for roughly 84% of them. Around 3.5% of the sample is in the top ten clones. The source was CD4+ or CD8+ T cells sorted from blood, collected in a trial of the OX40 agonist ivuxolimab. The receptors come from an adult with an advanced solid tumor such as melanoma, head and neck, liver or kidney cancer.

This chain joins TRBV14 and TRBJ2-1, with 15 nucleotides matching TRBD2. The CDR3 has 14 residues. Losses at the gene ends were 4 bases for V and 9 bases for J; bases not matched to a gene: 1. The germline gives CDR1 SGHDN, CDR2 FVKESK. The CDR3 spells CASSPGLAGGEQFF. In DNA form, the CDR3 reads TGTGCCAGCAGCCCGGGACTAGCGGGAGGTGAGCAGTTCTTC.

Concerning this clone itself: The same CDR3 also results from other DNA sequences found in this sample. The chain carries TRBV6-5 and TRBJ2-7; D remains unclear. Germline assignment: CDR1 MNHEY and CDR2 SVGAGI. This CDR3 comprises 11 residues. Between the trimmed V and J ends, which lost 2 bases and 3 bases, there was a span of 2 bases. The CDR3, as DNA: TGTGCCAGCAGTTACCGCTACGAGCAGTACTTC. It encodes CASSYRYEQYF.

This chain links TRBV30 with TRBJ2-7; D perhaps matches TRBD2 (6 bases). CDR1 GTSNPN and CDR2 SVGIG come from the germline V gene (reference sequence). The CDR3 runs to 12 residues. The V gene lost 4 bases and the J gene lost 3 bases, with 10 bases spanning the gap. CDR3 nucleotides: TGTGCCTGGAACCTGGGAGGCTACGAGCAGTACTTC. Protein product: CAWNLGGYEQYF.

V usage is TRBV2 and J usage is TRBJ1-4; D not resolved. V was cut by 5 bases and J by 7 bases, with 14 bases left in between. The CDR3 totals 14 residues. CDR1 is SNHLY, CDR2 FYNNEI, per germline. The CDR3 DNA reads TGTGCCAGCAGTCCACTAGCCTCGGGTGAAAAACTGTTTTTT. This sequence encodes CASSPLASGEKLFF.

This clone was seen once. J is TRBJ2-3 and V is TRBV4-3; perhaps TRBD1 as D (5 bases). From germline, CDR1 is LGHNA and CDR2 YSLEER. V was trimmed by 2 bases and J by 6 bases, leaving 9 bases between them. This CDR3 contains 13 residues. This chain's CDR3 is CASSQQGRDTQYF. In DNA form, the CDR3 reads TGCGCCAGCAGCCAACAGGGAAGGGATACGCAGTATTTT.

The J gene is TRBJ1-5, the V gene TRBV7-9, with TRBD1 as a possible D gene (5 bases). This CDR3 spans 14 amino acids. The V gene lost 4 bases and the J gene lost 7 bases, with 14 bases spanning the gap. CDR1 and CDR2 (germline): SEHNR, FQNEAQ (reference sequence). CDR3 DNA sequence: TGTGCCAGCAGCTCGAGCAGGGAGGGGCAGCCCCAGCATTTT. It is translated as CASSSSREGQPQHF.

CDR3 coding DNA: TGTGCCAGCATGGGTCGGGATATCGCGCGGACCACCGAGCAGTACTTC. This gives the protein CASMGRDIARTTEQYF. The genes are TRBV28 and TRBJ2-7, with D possibly being TRBD2 (5 bases). The CDR3 is made up of 16 amino acids. The V end was cut by 7 bases, the J end by 6 bases, with 25 bases between. CDR1 and CDR2 from the germline V gene are MDHEN and SYDVKM.

The DNA of the CDR3 is TGTGCCAGCAGCTTAAGTAGGGGGTGGGGCACAGATACGCAGTATTTT. Its protein product is CASSLSRGWGTDTQYF. V usage is TRBV11-3 and J usage is TRBJ2-3; D perhaps matches TRBD1 (6 bases). The V end lost 2 bases, the J end lost 1 base, and 13 bases lay between the germline ends. The CDR3 consists of 16 residues. CDR1 and CDR2 (germline): SGHNT, YENEEA.

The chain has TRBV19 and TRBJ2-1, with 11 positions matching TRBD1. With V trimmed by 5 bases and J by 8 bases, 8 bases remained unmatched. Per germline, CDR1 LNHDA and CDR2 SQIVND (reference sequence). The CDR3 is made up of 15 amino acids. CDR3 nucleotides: TGTGCCAGTAGTCTCCGGGACAGGGGGGTCGATGAGCAGTTCTTC. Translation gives CASSLRDRGVDEQFF. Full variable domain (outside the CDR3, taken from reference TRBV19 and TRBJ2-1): DGGITQSPKYLFRKEGQNVTLSCEQNLNHDAMYWYRQDPGQGLRLIYYSQIVNDFQKGDIAEGYSVSREKKESFPLTVTSAQKNPTAFYLCASSLRDRGVDEQFFGPGTRLTVL.

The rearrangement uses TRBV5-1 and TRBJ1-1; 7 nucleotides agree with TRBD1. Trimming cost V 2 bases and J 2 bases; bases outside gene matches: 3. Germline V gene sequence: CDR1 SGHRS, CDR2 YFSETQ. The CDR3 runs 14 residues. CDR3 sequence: CASSFWTGNTEAFF. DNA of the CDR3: TGCGCCAGCAGCTTTTGGACAGGCAACACTGAAGCTTTCTTT.

The CDR3 spells CASGGTGVFSEAFF. Here the CDR3 DNA reads TGTGCCAGCGGTGGGACAGGGGTCTTTTCTGAAGCTTTCTTT. The chain has TRBV25-1 and TRBJ1-1; TRBD1 matches 10 bases. This CDR3 is built from 14 residues. V lost 8 bases, J lost 6 bases, and 9 bases stayed unmatched. Germline V gives CDR1 MGHDK, CDR2 SYGVNS.

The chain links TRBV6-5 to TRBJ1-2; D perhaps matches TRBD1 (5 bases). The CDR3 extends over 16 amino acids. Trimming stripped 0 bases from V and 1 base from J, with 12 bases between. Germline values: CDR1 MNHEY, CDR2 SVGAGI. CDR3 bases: TGTGCCAGCAGTTACTCTTGGGGCTTGGATAACTATGGCTACACCTTC. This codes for CASSYSWGLDNYGYTF.

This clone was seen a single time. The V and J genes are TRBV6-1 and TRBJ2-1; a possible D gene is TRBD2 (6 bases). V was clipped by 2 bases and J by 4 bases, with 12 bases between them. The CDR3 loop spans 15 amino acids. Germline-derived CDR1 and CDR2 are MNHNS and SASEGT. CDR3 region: CASSELREWYNEQFF. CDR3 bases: TGTGCCAGCAGTGAACTTCGGGAGTGGTACAATGAGCAGTTCTTC.

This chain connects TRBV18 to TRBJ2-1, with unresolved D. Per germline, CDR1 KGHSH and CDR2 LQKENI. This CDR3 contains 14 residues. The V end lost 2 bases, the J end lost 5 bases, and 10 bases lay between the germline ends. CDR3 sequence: CASSPDGPNNEQFF. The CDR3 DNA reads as TGTGCCAGCTCACCAGACGGGCCCAACAATGAGCAGTTCTTC.

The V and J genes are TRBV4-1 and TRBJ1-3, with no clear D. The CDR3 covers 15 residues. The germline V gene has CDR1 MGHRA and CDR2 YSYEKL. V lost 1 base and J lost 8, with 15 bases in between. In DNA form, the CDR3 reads TGCGCCAGCAGCCAAGGACGTTTGTCACGGGACACCATATATTTT. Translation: CASSQGRLSRDTIYF.

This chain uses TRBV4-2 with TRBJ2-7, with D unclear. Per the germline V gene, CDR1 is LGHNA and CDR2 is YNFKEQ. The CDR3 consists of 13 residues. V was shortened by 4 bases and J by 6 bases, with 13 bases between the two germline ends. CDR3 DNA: TGTGCCAGCAGCCTGATAAGGGCCCGCGAGCAGTACTTC. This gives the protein CASSLIRAREQYF.

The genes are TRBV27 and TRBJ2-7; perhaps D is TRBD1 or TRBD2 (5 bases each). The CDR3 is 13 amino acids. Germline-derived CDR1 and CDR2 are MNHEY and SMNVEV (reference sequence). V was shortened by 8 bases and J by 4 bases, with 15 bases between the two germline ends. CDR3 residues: CASGRDGLYEQYF. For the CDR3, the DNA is TGTGCCAGCGGTCGGGACGGATTATACGAGCAGTACTTC.

CDR3 DNA sequence: TGTGCCAGCAGCTTAGATTTAGGCTCCTACAATGAGCAGTTCTTC. It translates to CASSLDLGSYNEQFF. The V and J genes are TRBV11-3 and TRBJ2-1; D remains ambiguous. The ends were cut back, 0 bases at V and 0 bases at J, with 6 bases in the middle. Germline CDR1 is SGHNT and CDR2 is YENEEA. CDR3 length: 15 amino acids.

For the CDR3, the DNA is TGTGCCAGCTCGTACCGGGACAGGGAAAATGAAAAACTGTTTTTT. Residues: CASSYRDRENEKLFF. This chain links TRBV18 with TRBJ1-4; 9 bases are shared with TRBD1. There are 15 residues in the CDR3. Germline lookup yields CDR1 KGHSH and CDR2 LQKENI. The V gene end was trimmed by 6 bases and the J gene end by 5 bases; junction bases not matched to a gene: 7.

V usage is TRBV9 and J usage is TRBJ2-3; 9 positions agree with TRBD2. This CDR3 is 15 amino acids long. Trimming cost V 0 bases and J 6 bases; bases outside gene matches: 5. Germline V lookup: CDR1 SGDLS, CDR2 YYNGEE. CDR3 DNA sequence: TGTGCCAGCAGCGTAGCGGGCGGGAGGGGGGATACGCAGTATTTT. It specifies CASSVAGGRGDTQYF.

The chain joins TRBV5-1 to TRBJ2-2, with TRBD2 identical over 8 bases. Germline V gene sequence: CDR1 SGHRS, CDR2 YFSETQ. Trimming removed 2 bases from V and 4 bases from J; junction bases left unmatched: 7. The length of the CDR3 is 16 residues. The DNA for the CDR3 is TGCGCCAGCAGCTTCTGGGCGGGAGGATTCACCGGGGAGCTGTTTTTT. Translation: CASSFWAGGFTGELFF.